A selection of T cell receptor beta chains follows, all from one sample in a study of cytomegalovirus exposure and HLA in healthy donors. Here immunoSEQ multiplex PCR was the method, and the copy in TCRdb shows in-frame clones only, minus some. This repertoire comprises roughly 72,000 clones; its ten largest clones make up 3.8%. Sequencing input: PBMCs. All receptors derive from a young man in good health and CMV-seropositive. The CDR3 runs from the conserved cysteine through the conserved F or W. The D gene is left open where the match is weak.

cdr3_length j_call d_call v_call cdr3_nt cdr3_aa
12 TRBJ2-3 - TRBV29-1 TGCAGCGTTGAAGAGCGGGCAGATACGCAGTATTTT CSVEERADTQYF
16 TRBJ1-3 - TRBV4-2 TGTGCCAGCAGCCAGGATCTGCGCAGGTCTGGAAACACCATATATTTT CASSQDLRRSGNTIYF
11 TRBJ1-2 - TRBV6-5 TGTGCCAGCAGTCCGGGGGTTGGCTACACCTTC CASSPGVGYTF
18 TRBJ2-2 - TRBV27 TGTGCCAGCAGTTTGTCCGTTCGGGAAGGGTGGGTCACCGGGGAGCTGTTTTTT CASSLSVREGWVTGELFF
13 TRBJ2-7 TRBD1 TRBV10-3 TGTGCCATCAAAGGACAGGACCCCTACGAGCAGTACTTC CAIKGQDPYEQYF
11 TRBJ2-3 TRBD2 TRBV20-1 TGCAGTGCCACCTTTCGGGGGGGGCAGTATTTT CSATFRGGQYF
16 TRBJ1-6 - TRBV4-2 TGTGCCAGCAGCCAAGATCCAAGGGGTCGTAATTCACCCCTCCACTTT CASSQDPRGRNSPLHF
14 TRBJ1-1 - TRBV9 TGTGCCAGCAGCTCCGAGACGGGGAACACTGAAGCTTTCTTT CASSSETGNTEAFF
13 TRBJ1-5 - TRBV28 TGTGCCAGCAGTTTTGAGGGTCTAGGGCCCCAGCATTTT CASSFEGLGPQHF
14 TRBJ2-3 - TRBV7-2 TGTGCCAGCAGCCTTTTGACAGTCGCAGATACGCAGTATTTT CASSLLTVADTQYF
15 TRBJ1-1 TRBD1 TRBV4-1 TGCGCCAGCAGCCAAATTACAGGGGGGGGCACTGAAGCTTTCTTT CASSQITGGGTEAFF
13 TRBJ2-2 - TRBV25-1 TGTGCCAGCACGACATCAGGGGCCCGGGAGCTGTTTTTT CASTTSGARELFF
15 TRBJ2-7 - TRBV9 TGTGCCAGCAGCGTAGGAGGGAGCGGCTCCTACGAGCAGTACTTC CASSVGGSGSYEQYF
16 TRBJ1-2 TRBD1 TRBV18 TGTGCCAGCTCACTTCCAGGGGGCGCCCCAAACTATGGCTACACCTTC CASSLPGGAPNYGYTF
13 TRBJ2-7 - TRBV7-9 TGTGCCAGCAGCTCATCTAAAACCTACGAGCAGTACTTC CASSSSKTYEQYF
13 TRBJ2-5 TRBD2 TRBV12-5 TGTGCTAGTGCTGCGGGGGGGCAAGAGACCCAGTACTTC CASAAGGQETQYF
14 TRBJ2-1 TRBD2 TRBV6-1 TGTGCCAGGGCCGAGGGACTAGAATCCAATGAGCAGTTCTTC CARAEGLESNEQFF
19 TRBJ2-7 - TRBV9 TGTGCCAGCAGCGTAGGAGAAGGCAGACCGGTCCGGGGGAGGAACGAGCAGTACTTC CASSVGEGRPVRGRNEQYF